This is a list of T cell receptor beta chains from one sample in a study of T cell repertoires in cytomegalovirus infection. TCRdb itself ran the reads through MiXCR, one entry per CDR3 protein. Counted here are under 850,000 distinct CDR3 sequences, roughly a third occurring once; the ten biggest clones make up 15% to 20%. These receptors have no known antigen. The starting material was cultured PBMCs, obtained from culture after CMV antigen stimulation. The receptor set was obtained from a human donor in good health (CMV status not recorded). Some clones in this sample may be carry-over from other donors' samples. Each CDR3 is given with its conserved first and last residue. A D gene is named only where the DNA matches it firmly. Size tells how often a clone was seen (once, few, many) or the class of an expanded clone, and some rows leave it out.

14	TRBV7-9	-	TRBJ2-7	-	TGTGCCAGCAGCTTAGCCGCCGTCTCCTACGAGCAGTACTTC	CASSLAAVSYEQYF
13	TRBV13	-	TRBJ2-7	-	TGTGCCAGCGCGCAGGAAGACTCCTACGAGCAGTACTTC	CASAQEDSYEQYF
15	TRBV20-1	-	TRBJ2-5	-	TGCAGTGCTAGAGATGCGGTATTAGGGGAGGAGACCCAGTACTTC	CSARDAVLGEETQYF
13	TRBV30	-	TRBJ2-3	-	TGTGCCTGGAACCTCGTAGGCACAGATACGCAGTATTTT	CAWNLVGTDTQYF
15	TRBV6-5	-	TRBJ1-6	TRBD1	TGTGCCAGCACGTACACAGGGGAGGGTAATTCACCCCTCCACTTT	CASTYTGEGNSPLHF
18	TRBV7-2	few	TRBJ2-3	-	TGTGCCAGCAGCTTAGCGACAGGCACCTTAGGAGACACAGATACGCAGTATTTT	CASSLATGTLGDTDTQYF
13	TRBV20-1	-	TRBJ2-7	-	TGCAGTGCTAGAGGGGCTAGCCCCTACGAGCAGTACTTC	CSARGASPYEQYF
16	TRBV4-1	-	TRBJ2-3	TRBD2	TGCGCCAGCAGCCCGCAGACGGGGCGGGAGACAGATACGCAGTATTTT	CASSPQTGRETDTQYF
14	TRBV5-6	-	TRBJ1-6	-	TGTGCCAGCAGCTTGGCTGGGGTGCATTCACCCCTCCACTTT	CASSLAGVHSPLHF
15	TRBV4-1	-	TRBJ2-5	-	TGCGCCAGCAGCCAAGATTTCGGGAATCAAGAGACCCAGTACTTC	CASSQDFGNQETQYF
15	TRBV7-2	many	TRBJ1-2	-	TGTGCCAGCAGCTTAGTAGGGCAGGGTAGCTATGGCTACACCTTC	CASSLVGQGSYGYTF
15	TRBV7-8	-	TRBJ1-3	TRBD1	TGTGCCAGCAGCGCTCAGGACAGGGGGCGAAACACCATATATTTT	CASSAQDRGRNTIYF
14	TRBV7-9	-	TRBJ1-1	-	TGTGCCAGCAGCTACCGACGGGGTTACACTGAAGCTTTCTTT	CASSYRRGYTEAFF
13	TRBV19	-	TRBJ2-2	-	TGTGCCAGTTCAATAGGGGTCCCCGGGGAGCTGTTTTTT	CASSIGVPGELFF